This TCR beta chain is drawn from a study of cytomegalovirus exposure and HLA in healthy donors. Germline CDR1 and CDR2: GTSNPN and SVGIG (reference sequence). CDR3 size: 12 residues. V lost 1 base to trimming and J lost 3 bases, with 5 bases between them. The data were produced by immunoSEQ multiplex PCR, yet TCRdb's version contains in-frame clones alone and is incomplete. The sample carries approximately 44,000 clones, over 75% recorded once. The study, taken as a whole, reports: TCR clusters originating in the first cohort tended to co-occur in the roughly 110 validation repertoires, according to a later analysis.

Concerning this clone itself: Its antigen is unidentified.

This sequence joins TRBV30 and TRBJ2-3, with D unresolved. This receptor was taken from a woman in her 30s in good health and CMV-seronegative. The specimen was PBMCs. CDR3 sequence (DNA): TGTGCCTGGAGTGACGAGACAGATACGCAGTATTTT. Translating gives CAWSDETDTQYF.